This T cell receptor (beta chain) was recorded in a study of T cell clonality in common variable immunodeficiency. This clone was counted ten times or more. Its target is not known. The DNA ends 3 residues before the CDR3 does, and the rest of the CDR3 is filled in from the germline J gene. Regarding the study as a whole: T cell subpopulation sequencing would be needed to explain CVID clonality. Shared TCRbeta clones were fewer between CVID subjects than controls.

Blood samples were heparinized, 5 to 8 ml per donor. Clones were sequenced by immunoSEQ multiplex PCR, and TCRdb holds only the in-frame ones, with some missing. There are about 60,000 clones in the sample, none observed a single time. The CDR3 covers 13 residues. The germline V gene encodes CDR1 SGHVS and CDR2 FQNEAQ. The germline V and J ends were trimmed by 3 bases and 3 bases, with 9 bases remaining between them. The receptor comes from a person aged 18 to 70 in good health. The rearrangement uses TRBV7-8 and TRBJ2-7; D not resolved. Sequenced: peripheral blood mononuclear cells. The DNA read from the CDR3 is TGTGCCAGCAGCTTTGGGCTGTACTACGAG. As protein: CASSFGLYYE. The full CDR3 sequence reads CASSFGLYYEQYF.